This T cell receptor (beta chain) came from a study of human T cells and chemical hapten exposure. Time point specified: patch test 1, 2 weeks after DPC sensitization. Sample treatment: therapeutic diphenylcyclopropenone sensitization with weekly scalp DPC. V was cut by 10 bases and J by 5 bases, with 11 bases left in between. This CDR3 is built from 11 residues. Per germline, CDR1 MNHEY and CDR2 SVGAGI. Using its own MiXCR run on the RACE reads, TCRdb lists one record per CDR3 protein. The sample lists 85,000 or so distinct CDR3 sequences, around 10% occurring once. The source of this sequence is a woman in her fifties or sixties with alopecia areata. Some clones in this sample may be carry-over from other donors' samples. The chain combines TRBV6-5 with TRBJ1-2; maybe TRBD1 (6 bases). The sequenced sample was whole blood, obtained in connection with sensitization to the hapten diphenylcyclopropenone (DPC). CDR3 nucleotide sequence: TGTGCCAACTCCGGGACATATGGCTACACCTTC. Protein: CANSGTYGYTF.